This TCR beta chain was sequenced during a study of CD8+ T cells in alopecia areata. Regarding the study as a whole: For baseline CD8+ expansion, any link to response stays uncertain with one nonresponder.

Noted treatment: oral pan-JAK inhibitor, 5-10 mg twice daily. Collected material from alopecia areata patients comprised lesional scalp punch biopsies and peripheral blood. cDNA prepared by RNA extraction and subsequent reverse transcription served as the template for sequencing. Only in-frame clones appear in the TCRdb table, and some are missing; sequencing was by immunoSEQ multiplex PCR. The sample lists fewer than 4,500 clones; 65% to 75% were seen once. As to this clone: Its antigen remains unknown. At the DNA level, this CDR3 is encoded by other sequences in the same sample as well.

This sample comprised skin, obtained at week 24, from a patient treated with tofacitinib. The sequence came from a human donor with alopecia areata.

CDR3 amino acids: CSVGDTGEAFF. The CDR3 DNA follows: TGCAGCGTTGGAGATACAGGGGAAGCTTTCTTT. J is TRBJ1-1 and V is TRBV29-1; possibly TRBD1 for D (6 bases). Trimming took off 4 bases at V and 8 bases at J, with 11 bases between the two ends. CDR1 is SQVTM, CDR2 ANQGSEA, per germline. The CDR3 consists of 11 residues.